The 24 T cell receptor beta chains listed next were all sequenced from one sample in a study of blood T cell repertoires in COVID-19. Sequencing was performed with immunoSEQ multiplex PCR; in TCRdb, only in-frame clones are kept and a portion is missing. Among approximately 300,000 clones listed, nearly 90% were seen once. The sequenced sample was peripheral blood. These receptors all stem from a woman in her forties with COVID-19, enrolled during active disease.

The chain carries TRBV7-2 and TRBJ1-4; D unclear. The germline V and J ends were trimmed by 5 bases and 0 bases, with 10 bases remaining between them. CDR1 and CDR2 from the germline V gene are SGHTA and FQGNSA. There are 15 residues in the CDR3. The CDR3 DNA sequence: TGTGCCAGCAGCGTCGTAATCGCAACTAATGAAAAACTGTTTTTT. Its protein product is CASSVVIATNEKLFF.

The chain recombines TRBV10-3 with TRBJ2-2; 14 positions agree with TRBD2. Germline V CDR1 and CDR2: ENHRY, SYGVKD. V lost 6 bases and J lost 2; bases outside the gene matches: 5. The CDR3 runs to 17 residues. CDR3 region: CAISAGTSGGNTGELFF. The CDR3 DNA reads TGTGCCATCAGCGCCGGGACTAGCGGGGGTAACACCGGGGAGCTGTTTTTT.

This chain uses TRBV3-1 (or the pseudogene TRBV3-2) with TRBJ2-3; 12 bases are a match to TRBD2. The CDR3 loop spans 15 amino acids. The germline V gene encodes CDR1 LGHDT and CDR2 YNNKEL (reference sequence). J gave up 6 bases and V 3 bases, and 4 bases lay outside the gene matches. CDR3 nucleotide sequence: TGTGCCAGCAGCCACCTAGCGGGAGGGCCCGATACGCAGTATTTT. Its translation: CASSHLAGGPDTQYF.

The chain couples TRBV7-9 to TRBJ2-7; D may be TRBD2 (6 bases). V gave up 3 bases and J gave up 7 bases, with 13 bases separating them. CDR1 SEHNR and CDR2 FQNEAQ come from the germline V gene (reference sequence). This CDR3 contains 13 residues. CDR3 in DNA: TGTGCCAGCAGCTTGGTGGGGGGTAGGGAGCAGTACTTC. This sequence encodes CASSLVGGREQYF. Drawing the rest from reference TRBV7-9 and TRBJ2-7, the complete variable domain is DTGVSQNPRHKITKRGQNVTFRCDPISEHNRLYWYRQTLGQGPEFLTYFQNEAQLEKSRLLSDRFSAERPKGSFSTLEIQRTEQGDSAMYLCASSLVGGREQYFGPGTRLTVT.

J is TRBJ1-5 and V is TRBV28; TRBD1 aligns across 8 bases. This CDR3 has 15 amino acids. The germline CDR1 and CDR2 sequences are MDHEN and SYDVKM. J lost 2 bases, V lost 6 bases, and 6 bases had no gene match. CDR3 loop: CASSLQGAGNQPQHF. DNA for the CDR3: TGTGCCAGCAGCCTCCAGGGGGCCGGCAATCAGCCCCAGCATTTT.

The CDR3: CASSLDRVYTIYF. DNA for the CDR3: TGTGCCAGCAGTTTAGACAGGGTTTACACCATATATTTT. The chain couples TRBV12-3 or TRBV12-4 to TRBJ1-3; D is perhaps TRBD1 (6 bases). The CDR3 length is 13 residues. V was clipped by 1 base and J by 8 bases, with 9 bases between them.

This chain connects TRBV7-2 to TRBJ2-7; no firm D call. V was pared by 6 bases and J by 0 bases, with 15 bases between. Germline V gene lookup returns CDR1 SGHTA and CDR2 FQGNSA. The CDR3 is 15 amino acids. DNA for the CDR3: TGTGCCAGCAGGCCTCGGGTAACCTACTCCTACGAGCAGTACTTC. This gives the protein CASRPRVTYSYEQYF. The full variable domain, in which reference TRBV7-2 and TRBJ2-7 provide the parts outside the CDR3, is GAGVSQSPSNKVTEKGKDVELRCDPISGHTALYWYRQSLGQGLEFLIYFQGNSAPDKSGLPSDRFSAERTGGSVSTLTIQRTQQEDSAVYLCASRPRVTYSYEQYFGPGTRLTVT.

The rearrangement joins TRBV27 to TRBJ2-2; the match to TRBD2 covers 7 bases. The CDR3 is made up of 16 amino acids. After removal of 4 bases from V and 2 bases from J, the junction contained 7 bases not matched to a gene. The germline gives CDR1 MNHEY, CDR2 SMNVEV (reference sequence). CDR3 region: CASSYDGLENTGELFF. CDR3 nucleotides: TGTGCCAGCAGTTACGACGGACTAGAAAACACCGGGGAGCTGTTTTTT.

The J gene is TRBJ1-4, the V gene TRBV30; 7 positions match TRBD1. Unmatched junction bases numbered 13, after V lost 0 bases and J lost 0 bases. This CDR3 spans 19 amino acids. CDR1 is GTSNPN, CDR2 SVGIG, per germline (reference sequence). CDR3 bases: TGTGCCTGGAGTGTCAAGGGGGCCGCCCCCACTGCAACTAATGAAAAACTGTTTTTT. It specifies CAWSVKGAAPTATNEKLFF.

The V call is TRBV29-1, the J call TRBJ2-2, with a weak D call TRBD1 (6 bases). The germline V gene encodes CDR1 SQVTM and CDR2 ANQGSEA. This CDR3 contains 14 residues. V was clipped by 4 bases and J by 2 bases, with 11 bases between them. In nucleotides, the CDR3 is TGCAGCGTTGGAAAGGGACACAACACCGGGGAGCTGTTTTTT. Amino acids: CSVGKGHNTGELFF.

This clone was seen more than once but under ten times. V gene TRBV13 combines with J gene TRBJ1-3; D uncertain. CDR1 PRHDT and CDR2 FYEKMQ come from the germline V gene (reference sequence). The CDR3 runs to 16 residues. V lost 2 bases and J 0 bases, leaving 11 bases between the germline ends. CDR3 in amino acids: CASSLRRFSSGNTIYF. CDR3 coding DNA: TGTGCCAGCAGCTTAAGGAGGTTCTCCTCTGGAAACACCATATATTTT.

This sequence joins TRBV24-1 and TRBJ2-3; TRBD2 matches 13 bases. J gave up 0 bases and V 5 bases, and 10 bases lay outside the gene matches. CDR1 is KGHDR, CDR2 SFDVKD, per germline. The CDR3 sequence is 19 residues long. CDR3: CATSAKGLAGVSSTDTQYF. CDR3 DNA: TGTGCCACCAGTGCGAAAGGACTAGCGGGAGTCTCTAGCACAGATACGCAGTATTTT.

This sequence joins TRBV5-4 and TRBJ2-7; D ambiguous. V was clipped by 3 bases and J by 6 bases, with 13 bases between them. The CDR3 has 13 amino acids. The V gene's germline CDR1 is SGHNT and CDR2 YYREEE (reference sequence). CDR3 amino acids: CASSSLTKPEQYF. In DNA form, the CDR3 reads TGTGCCAGCAGCTCGCTAACTAAACCCGAGCAGTACTTC.

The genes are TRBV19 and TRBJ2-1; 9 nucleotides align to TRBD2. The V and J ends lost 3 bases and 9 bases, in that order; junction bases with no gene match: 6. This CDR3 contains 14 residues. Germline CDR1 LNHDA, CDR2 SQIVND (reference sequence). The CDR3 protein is CASSIQAGGSEQFF. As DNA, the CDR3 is TGTGCCAGTAGTATTCAAGCGGGAGGCTCTGAGCAGTTCTTC.

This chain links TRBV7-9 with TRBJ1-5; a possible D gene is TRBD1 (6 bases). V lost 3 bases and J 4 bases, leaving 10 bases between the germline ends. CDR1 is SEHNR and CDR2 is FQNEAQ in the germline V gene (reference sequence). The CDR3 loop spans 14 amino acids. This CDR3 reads CASSLGTGNQPQHF. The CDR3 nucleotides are TGTGCCAGCAGCTTGGGAACAGGGAATCAGCCCCAGCATTTT.

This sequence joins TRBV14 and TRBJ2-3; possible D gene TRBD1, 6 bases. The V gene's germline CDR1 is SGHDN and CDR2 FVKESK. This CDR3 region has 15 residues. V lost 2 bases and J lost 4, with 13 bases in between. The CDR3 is CASSQLVKGADTQYF. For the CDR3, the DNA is TGTGCCAGCAGCCAACTTGTAAAGGGGGCAGATACGCAGTATTTT.

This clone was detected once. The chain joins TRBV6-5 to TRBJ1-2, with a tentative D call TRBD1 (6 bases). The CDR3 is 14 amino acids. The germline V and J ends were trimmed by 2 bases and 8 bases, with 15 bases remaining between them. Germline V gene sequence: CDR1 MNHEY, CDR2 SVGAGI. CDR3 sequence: CASSYGQGLGGYTF. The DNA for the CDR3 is TGTGCCAGCAGTTACGGGCAGGGGCTCGGGGGCTACACCTTC.

This CDR3 reads CASRDGQSQQFF. CDR3 DNA: TGTGCCAGCAGAGACGGACAGAGCCAGCAGTTCTTC. The chain employs TRBV2 and TRBJ2-1, with D possibly matching TRBD1 (6 bases). V was shortened by 6 bases and J by 11 bases, with 14 bases between the two germline ends. CDR1 and CDR2 (germline): SNHLY, FYNNEI. The CDR3 covers 12 residues.

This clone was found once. The CDR3 DNA is TGTGCCAGCAGTCGTCGCAGACAGGGTGATAGTGAAAAACTGTTTTTT. Protein: CASSRRRQGDSEKLFF. The genes are TRBV6-6 and TRBJ1-4; 7 positions agree with TRBD1. Germline-derived CDR1 and CDR2 are MNHNY and SVGAGI (reference sequence). The ends lost 5 bases at V and 7 bases at J; junction bases unmatched: 13. The CDR3 totals 16 residues.

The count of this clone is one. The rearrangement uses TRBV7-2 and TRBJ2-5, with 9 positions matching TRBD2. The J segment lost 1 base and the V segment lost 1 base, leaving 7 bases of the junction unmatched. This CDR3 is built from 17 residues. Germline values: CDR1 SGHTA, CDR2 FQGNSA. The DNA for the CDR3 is TGTGCCAGCAGCTTAGGATGGCGGGGGGGGCCCCAAGAGACCCAGTACTTC. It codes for CASSLGWRGGPQETQYF.

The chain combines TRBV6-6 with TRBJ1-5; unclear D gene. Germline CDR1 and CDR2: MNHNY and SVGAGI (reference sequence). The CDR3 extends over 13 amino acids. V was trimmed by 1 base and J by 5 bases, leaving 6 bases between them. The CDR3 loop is CASSYYGDQPQHF. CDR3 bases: TGTGCCAGCAGTTACTACGGTGATCAGCCCCAGCATTTT.

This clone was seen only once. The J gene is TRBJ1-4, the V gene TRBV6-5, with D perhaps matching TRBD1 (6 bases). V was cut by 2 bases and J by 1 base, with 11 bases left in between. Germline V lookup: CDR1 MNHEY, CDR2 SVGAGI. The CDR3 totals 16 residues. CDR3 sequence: CASSYTGRGTNEKLFF. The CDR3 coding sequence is TGTGCCAGCAGTTACACTGGCAGGGGAACTAATGAAAAACTGTTTTTT.

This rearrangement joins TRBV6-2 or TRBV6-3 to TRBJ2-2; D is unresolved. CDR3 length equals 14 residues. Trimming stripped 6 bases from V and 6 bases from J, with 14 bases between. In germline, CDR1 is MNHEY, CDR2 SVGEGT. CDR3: CASSSDRSAGELFF. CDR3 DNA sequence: TGTGCCAGCAGCTCCGATCGTTCAGCCGGGGAGCTGTTTTTT.

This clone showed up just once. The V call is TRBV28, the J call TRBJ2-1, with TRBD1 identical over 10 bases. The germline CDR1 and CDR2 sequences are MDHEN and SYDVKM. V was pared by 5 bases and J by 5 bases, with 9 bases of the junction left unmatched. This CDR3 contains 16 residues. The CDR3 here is CASSPIGTGADNEQFF. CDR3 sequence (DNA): TGTGCCAGCAGTCCAATCGGGACAGGGGCCGACAATGAGCAGTTCTTC.